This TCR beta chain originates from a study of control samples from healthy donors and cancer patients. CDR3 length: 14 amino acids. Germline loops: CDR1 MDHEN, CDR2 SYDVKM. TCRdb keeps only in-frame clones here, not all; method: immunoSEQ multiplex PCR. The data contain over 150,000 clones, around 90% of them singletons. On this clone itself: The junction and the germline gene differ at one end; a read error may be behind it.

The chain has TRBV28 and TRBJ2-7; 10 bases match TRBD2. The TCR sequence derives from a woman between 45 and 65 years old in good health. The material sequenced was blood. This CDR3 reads CASRLAGGLYEQYF. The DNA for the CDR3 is TGTGCCAGCCGTTTAGCGGGAGGACTTTACGAGCAGTACTTC.